Sequencing of this T cell receptor beta chain was carried out in a study of T cells in Graves' hyperthyroidism and ophthalmopathy. The study's findings and limits: Ophthalmopathy and stable hyperthyroidism were told apart by a 13 V-J model. Onset of ophthalmopathy came a median roughly 6 months after the model predicted it.

Lactation, pregnancy, other autoimmune disease or uncontrolled infection led to exclusion of patients. Amplification targeted TCR beta CDR3 regions from RNA transcripts. HTBI primers were the set used in a first-round RT-PCR of the TCR CDR3. MiXCR, applied by TCRdb to the multiplex PCR reads, yields one record per CDR3 protein. The data contain approximately 400,000 distinct CDR3 sequences, 20% to 25% of them singletons. As for this clonotype: Its antigen is unknown.

The junction had 12 bases not matched to a gene; V was cut back by 1 base and J by 7 bases. CDR3 size: 18 residues. The V gene's germline CDR1 is KGHDR and CDR2 SFDVKD. The TCR was taken from a man aged 50 to 60 with Graves' hyperthyroidism. This chain connects TRBV24-1 to TRBJ2-1, with 10 bases lining up with TRBD1. Specimen: blood. CDR3 sequence reads: CATSDFEGDRGRENEQFF. The CDR3 region has the DNA TGTGCCACCAGTGATTTTGAGGGGGACAGGGGCAGAGAAAATGAGCAGTTCTTC.